This TCR beta chain derives from a study of OX40 agonist ivuxolimab in advanced cancers. At the level of the study: 30% to 40% of patients had received prior checkpoint inhibitor therapy.

CDR3 length equals 15 residues. Per germline, CDR1 SGDLS and CDR2 YYNGEE. V lost 0 bases and J lost 5, with 14 bases in between. The method was immunoSEQ multiplex PCR; TCRdb's version includes in-frame clones alone and lacks a portion of them. The sample yields roughly 73,000 clones, roughly nine tenths seen once. The chain couples TRBV9 to TRBJ2-5; tentatively, D is TRBD1 (6 bases). Specimen: CD4+ or CD8+ T cells sorted from blood, collected in a trial of the OX40 agonist ivuxolimab. The TCR comes from an adult with an advanced solid tumor such as melanoma, head and neck, liver or kidney cancer. CDR3 bases: TGTGCCAGCAGCGTAGCGGGGTTTGGACAGGAGACCCAGTACTTC. Protein product: CASSVAGFGQETQYF. Complete variable domain (other parts from reference TRBV9 and TRBJ2-5): DSGVTQTPKHLITATGQRVTLRCSPRSGDLSVYWYQQSLDQGLQFLIQYYNGEERAKGNILERFSAQQFPDLHSELNLSSLELGDSALYFCASSVAGFGQETQYFGPGTRLLVL.